This TCR beta chain is drawn from a study of cytomegalovirus exposure and HLA in healthy donors (dated by TCRdb to the late 2010s). As for the study more broadly: An earlier analysis of several hundred of the donors reported roughly 300 Gb of sequence data and 95 million to 130 million unique TCR beta sequences obtained from some 200 million T cells. Among the roughly 400 genotyped donors, approximately 77% belonged to the genetic ancestry cluster associated with self-reported Caucasian donors. The T cell repertoires of around 730 subjects were profiled by immunosequencing and related to cytomegalovirus serostatus. In a later genetic analysis, genome-wide SNP genotypes for about 55% of the roughly 700 donors were used, and that subset was treated as a discovery cohort. Rather than using new phenotypic data, the later analysis identified candidate immune exposures from TCR beta sequences and from how often those sequences occurred across donors. To study patterns of TCR occurrence, a later analysis re-analyzed previously published TCR beta repertoires from just over 650 donors and added high-resolution HLA genotyping. Every repertoire in the discovery cohort had been generated on one and the same sequencing platform. Donor age, sex, ethnicity and CMV serostatus were collected together with the repertoire data. Across some 400 genotyped donors of the cohort, an average of approximately 240,000 unique TCR beta nucleotide sequences per donor were sequenced, and 15% to 20% of those sequences were non-productive. A separate validation cohort of approximately 130 different subjects was used in addition to the approximately 700-subject first cohort. The number of typed donors differed by locus: about 620-640 for A, B, C, DRB1 and DQB1; 500 to 550 for DQA1; some 610 for DPA1; and approximately 450 for DPB1. Class I and class II HLA loci were covered by the typing at four-digit resolution. High-throughput TCR immunosequencing, statistical association of individual TCRs with disease status, and machine learning were combined to predict cytomegalovirus infection status. An early release covering just under 650 HLA-typed donors comprised approximately 300 gigabases of sequencing data and 65 million to 100 million unique TCR sequences. In an earlier analysis of 500 to 650 of the donors, high-throughput TCR beta sequencing was used to judge whether each TCR beta V gene segment behaved as functional or pseudogenic. A few DR-DQ haplotypes were treated as single units for association and clustering because of strong linkage in the cohort. The study aimed to test whether signatures of past pathogen exposure could be identified by cataloging public T cell receptors. The paper as a whole reports these results and caveats: Broadly in line with IMGT annotations, most TCR beta V segments showed up in productive rearrangements about 90% or about 30% of the time in an earlier analysis of 450 to 750 of the donors. A further reported finding was that TCR beta sequences accurately predicted the HLA-A and HLA-B alleles for most subjects in the first cohort. Because the 87-base-pair reads could not distinguish some IMGT-functional V segments, including TRBV6-2 and TRBV6-3, those segments were excluded. For the cohort, immune exposure information was limited to CMV serostatus. A later genetic analysis associated a missense DCLRE1C variant with V-gene and J-gene trimming of TCR beta chains, and an independent cohort replicated the association. A later analysis found that HLA-associated TCR beta chains were more clonally expanded and had lower generation probabilities than equally common non-associated chains. Strong co-occurrence of HLA alleles, especially DR and DQ, made assigning TCR associations to individual alleles difficult. Correlated functional status among segregating V segments might be attributable to linkage disequilibrium, but an unknown experimental factor could not be ruled out. Most CMV-associated TCR beta chains appeared to be HLA-restricted in a later analysis, and the HLA associations seemed to be driven largely by CMV exposure. Three of the identified cytomegalovirus-associated TCR beta chains were confirmed in vitro to be specific for cytomegalovirus antigens. The earlier analysis of 587 of the donors excluded over 15 rarely observed V segments, including chromosome 9 orphons, because counts were too low. Presence/absence analyses assumed roughly uniform sequencing depth across donors, an assumption that may not hold. HLA typing was unavailable for some donors at each locus, so association tests used only the typed subset. The classifier was reported to diagnose cytomegalovirus status with high specificity and sensitivity in both the original cohort and the validation cohort. According to a later genetic analysis, donors in an Asian-associated ancestry cluster had fewer N-insertions in productive TCRs than the approximately 650-donor mean. According to the authors, the approach could potentially be generalized to other disease states and immunological phenotypes. In a later analysis, TCR association rates were found to vary across HLA loci, with the most associated TCRs seen for DRB1 alleles and the fewest for HLA-C alleles. Most TCR sequences were observed very rarely across donors, whereas some public TCRs were present in many individuals. A total of fewer than 200 TCR beta chains were listed by the study as associated with cytomegalovirus. According to a later analysis, parvovirus B19, influenza, CMV and Epstein-Barr virus appeared linked to several top co-occurrence clusters. This cohort had only TCR beta chains sequenced, and the lack of alpha or paired-chain data limited which features could be detected. A cluster of highly shared sequence variants was judged likely to be a technical artifact of the sequencing pipeline. At a false discovery rate of 0.05, a later analysis linked fewer than 20,000 TCR beta sequences to specific HLA alleles.

This clone was seen more than once but under ten times. It has no known antigen specificity. There are no base qualities to consult, and no much larger clone falls within one base. CDR1 SNHLY and CDR2 FYNNEI were looked up in the germline V gene. The junction shows trimming of 4 bases on V and 7 bases on J, plus 11 bases between the germline ends. The CDR3 runs 13 residues from the cysteine to the phenylalanine. Only CDR3 DNA is held: 39 bases, read in frame from base 1. The cohort consisted of 666 healthy bone marrow donors. At the time of sampling, every cohort member was nominally healthy, though immune exposures that went unrecorded were likely present. CMV serostatus was positive for about 300 and negative for about half of the 666 cohort members, and was not recorded for this donor. A peripheral blood sample was collected from each donor, and TCR beta sequencing was performed on peripheral blood mononuclear cells. Genomic DNA was extracted from the blood cell samples with the Qiagen DNeasy Blood Extraction Kit.

Library preparation used the immunoSEQ multiplex PCR assay. The multiplex PCR relied on a mix of 60 forward primers for TCR Vbeta segments and 13 reverse primers for TCR Jbeta segments. Amplification of the CDR3 region of rearranged TCR beta genes was performed with a multiplex PCR assay on genomic DNA. On the Illumina HiSeq System, the amplified TCR beta libraries were sequenced as 87-base-pair reads. Per the original workflow: In a later analysis, tens of millions of unique TCR beta chains were counted across the approximately 640 repertoires, and around 10 million of these chains were shared by at least two donors. Raw reads were error-corrected and collapsed into unique sequences with a nearest-neighbor algorithm that merged closely related sequences to remove PCR and sequencing errors. Alignment of CDR3 sequences to IMGT reference sequences was used to assign V, D and J gene segments. Each retained sequence needed at least a six-nucleotide match to both a V gene segment and a J gene segment. Rearrangements were called productive when the CDR3 lacked stop codons and stayed in frame with V and J; all others were non-productive. CDR3 was defined by IMGT convention, running from the second conserved V-encoded cysteine to the conserved J-encoded phenylalanine. The earlier analysis of a few hundred of the donors excluded sequences that lacked an unambiguous match to a single V gene segment. An earlier analysis of over 450 of the donors classified V segments as functional when productive rearrangements were above 56.7% and as segregating when the standard deviation between donors was above 5%. A statistical classification framework was built to diagnose cytomegalovirus status from the catalog of TCR beta chain sequences. A later analysis assigned V and J genes by comparing TCR nucleotide sequences with IMGT/GENE-DB human TR gene sequences. The TCRdist pipeline was used in a later analysis to assign CDR3 sequences and most-parsimonious VDJ recombination scenarios. In a later analysis, each TCR beta chain was defined by its CDR3 amino acid sequence together with its V-gene family, and reads without a unique V-gene family were excluded. As a way to deal with suspected cross-contamination and a sequencing artifact, a later analysis dropped hundreds of nucleotide sequences that were highly shared and had low generation probability. A later analysis calculated a clonal expansion index for each public chain from normalized within-repertoire ranks of inferred template counts. A later analysis computed generation probabilities with a VDJ recombination model fitted to out-of-frame rearrangements, and checked the results against IGoR. In a later analysis, hypergeometric tests were used to score TCR-TCR, TCR-HLA and TCR-CMV co-occurrence, with a repertoire-size bias correction applied to TCR pairs. In a later analysis, false discovery rates were estimated by permuting HLA or CMV assignments 20 times. A later analysis grouped co-occurring TCRs with DBSCAN, adding TCRdist sequence similarity when clustering within HLA-allele-positive subsets. Repertoires with fewer than 30,000 or more than 120,000 public chains, plus five repertoires with anomalous nucleotide sharing, were excluded from co-occurrence clustering. Not all clones reach the TCRdb copy of this immuneACCESS table, which keeps in-frame sequences only. Checked studies attribute under half of the gap to unresolved V genes and leave the rest unexplained. V, J and clone size were drawn from that table, and D and trimming were deduced from the DNA. Recorded for this sample are about 150,000 clones; roughly 70% of them occurred a single time. In total, the top ten clones hold around 1.6% of the sample.

This receptor was taken from a human donor in good health. Source material: PBMCs. The V and J segments used are TRBV2 and TRBJ2-1; TRBD2 might be the D gene, on 5 matching bases. This receptor has the CDR3 CASSGSRGNEQFF. The nucleotide sequence is TGTGCCAGCAGTGGGTCACGAGGGAATGAGCAGTTCTTC.